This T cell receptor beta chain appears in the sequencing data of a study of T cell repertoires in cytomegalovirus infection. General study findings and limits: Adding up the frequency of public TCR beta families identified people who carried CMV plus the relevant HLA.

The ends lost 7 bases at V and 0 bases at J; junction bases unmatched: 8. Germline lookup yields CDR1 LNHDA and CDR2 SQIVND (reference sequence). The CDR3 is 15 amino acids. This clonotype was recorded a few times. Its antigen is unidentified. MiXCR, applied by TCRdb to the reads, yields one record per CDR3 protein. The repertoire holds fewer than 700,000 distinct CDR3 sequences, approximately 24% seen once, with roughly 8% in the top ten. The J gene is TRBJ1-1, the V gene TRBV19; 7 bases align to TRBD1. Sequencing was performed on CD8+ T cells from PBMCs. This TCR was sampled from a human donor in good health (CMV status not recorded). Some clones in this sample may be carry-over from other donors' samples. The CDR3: CASTFGQAMNTEAFF. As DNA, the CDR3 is TGTGCCAGTACTTTCGGACAGGCCATGAACACTGAAGCTTTCTTT.